This T cell receptor (beta chain) was sequenced during a study of blood T cell repertoires in COVID-19. Authors' analysis steps: Amplification with reference gene primers provided the estimates of nucleated cell counts. Using immunoSEQ multiplex PCR, the repertoire was profiled, and TCRdb retains in-frame clones only, with some absent. V and J calls and clone size follow that table, whereas D and trimming were derived from the DNA. The sample records about 130,000 clones, just under 85% being singletons. Germline V gene lookup returns CDR1 DFQATT and CDR2 SNEGSKA (reference sequence). Between the trimmed V and J ends, which lost 3 bases and 8 bases, there was a span of 10 bases. The CDR3 sequence is 11 residues long.

The V and J genes are TRBV20-1 and TRBJ1-2; D uncertain. Specimen: peripheral blood. The sequence derives from a human donor in a cohort sampled during active COVID-19. CDR3 in amino acids: CSASIGPGYTF. In nucleotides, the CDR3 is TGCAGTGCTAGTATTGGGCCCGGCTACACCTTC.